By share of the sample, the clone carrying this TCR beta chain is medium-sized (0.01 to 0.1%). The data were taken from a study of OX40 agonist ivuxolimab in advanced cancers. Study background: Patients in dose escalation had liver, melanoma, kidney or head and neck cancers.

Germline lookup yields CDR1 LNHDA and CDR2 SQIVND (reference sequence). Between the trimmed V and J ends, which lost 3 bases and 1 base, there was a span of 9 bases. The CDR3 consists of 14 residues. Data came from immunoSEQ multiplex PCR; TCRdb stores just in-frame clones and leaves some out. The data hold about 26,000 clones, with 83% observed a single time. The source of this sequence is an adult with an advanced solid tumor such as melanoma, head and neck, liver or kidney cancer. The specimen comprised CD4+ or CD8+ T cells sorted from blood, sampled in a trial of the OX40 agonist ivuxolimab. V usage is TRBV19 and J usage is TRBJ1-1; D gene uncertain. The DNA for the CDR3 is TGTGCCAGTAGTATTACGGCAGGGAACACTGAAGCTTTCTTT. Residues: CASSITAGNTEAFF.